This TCR beta chain came from a study of technical replicates of blood from a few donors (TCRdb year 2017). Library generation was performed with the immunoSEQ multiplex PCR assay. This immuneACCESS table, as held by TCRdb, lists in-frame sequences with V and J called but not all clones. Of the missing ones, under half trace to an unresolved V gene in checked studies; the others have no known cause. The sample table holds around 71,000 clones, of which just under 95% were seen once. The ten largest clones take up approximately 0.4% of the sample. Regarding this clone: No antigen is known for it. One base away there is no much larger clone; base qualities are not given.

The TCR was taken from a human donor in good health. The sequenced material came from T cells isolated from PBMCs.

The bases are TGTGCCAGCACCCCTCTAGCGGGAGGAGATACGCAGTATTTT. Its coded protein is CASTPLAGGDTQYF. The sequence links TRBV7-9 to TRBJ2-3; TRBD2 agrees with 11 junctional bases. V is cut back by 7 bases and J by 5 bases, with 5 bases in the junction unmatched. The CDR3 covers 14 residues, taking in both the cysteine and the phenylalanine. Only the CDR3 DNA stays, 42 bases, in frame from base 1. Based on the germline V gene (reference sequence), the CDR1 and CDR2 sequences are SEHNR and FQNEAQ.